Listed below are T cell receptor beta chains from one sample, sequenced in a study of CD8+CD57+ T cells in acquired aplastic anemia. TCRdb re-analysed the reads in MiXCR, keeping a single row per CDR3 protein. The table has 200,000 to 250,000 distinct CDR3 sequences, over 55% seen once; the top ten hold roughly 62%. Sequenced material: sorted CD4+, CD8+, or CD8+CD57+ T cells (not recorded which) from PBMCs. These receptors were obtained from a human donor with aplastic anemia. The CDR3 runs from the conserved cysteine through the conserved F or W. The D gene is left open where the match is weak. Part of the rows lack a size; the others show once, few, many or a class for expanded clones.

CDR3aa,CDR3nt,d_gene,j_gene,v_gene,abundance
CSARGEGRYEQYF,TGCAGTGCTAGAGGGGAGGGACGCTACGAGCAGTACTTC,TRBD2,TRBJ2-7,TRBV20-1,few
CASTTGLDGGWQYF,TGTGCCAGTACCACGGGACTCGACGGGGGATGGCAGTACTTC,-,TRBJ2-7,TRBV19,-
CASSPNGGSVPGEQYF,TGTGCCAGCAGCCCAAACGGCGGTAGCGTCCCGGGCGAGCAGTACTTC,-,TRBJ2-7,TRBV7-4,few
CASSASSGTGTDTQYF,TGTGCCAGCAGCGCATCTTCCGGGACAGGGACAGATACGCAGTATTTT,TRBD1,TRBJ2-3,TRBV7-2,-
CASSPGEANEKLFF,TGCGCCAGCAGCCCGGGGGAGGCTAATGAAAAACTGTTTTTT,-,TRBJ1-4,TRBV5-1,-
CASSPSGGVGLGEQFF,TGTGCCAGCAGCCCCTCGGGGGGGGTCGGTTTGGGCGAGCAGTTCTTC,TRBD2,TRBJ2-1,TRBV9,-
CASSGGTGNTGELFF,TGTGCCAGCAGCGGTGGGACAGGGAACACCGGGGAGCTGTTTTTT,TRBD1,TRBJ2-2,TRBV9,-
CASSFSGSSYNSPLHF,TGTGCCAGCAGCTTTTCTGGGAGCTCCTATAATTCACCCCTCCACTTT,-,TRBJ1-6,TRBV19,-
CASSDSEGGYNEQFF,TGTGCCAGCAGTGACTCAGAAGGGGGCTACAATGAGCAGTTCTTC,-,TRBJ2-1,TRBV6-4,many
CASSKTGGEDTEAFF,TGTGCCAGCAGCAAGACAGGGGGAGAGGACACTGAAGCTTTCTTT,TRBD1,TRBJ1-1,TRBV7-9,-
CATSRDEMNTEAFF,TGTGCCACCAGCAGAGATGAGATGAACACTGAAGCTTTCTTT,-,TRBJ1-1,TRBV15,few
CASSDQIGVGQPQHF,TGTGCCAGCAGTGACCAGATAGGGGTAGGTCAGCCCCAGCATTTT,-,TRBJ1-5,TRBV6-9,-
CASSLGLAATYEQYF,TGTGCCAGCAGCTTGGGACTAGCGGCGACCTACGAGCAGTACTTC,TRBD2,TRBJ2-7,TRBV7-9,-
CASSPASGAQETQYF,TGTGCCAGCAGTCCTGCTAGCGGGGCACAAGAGACCCAGTACTTC,TRBD2,TRBJ2-5,TRBV2,few
CSAPNAGKETQYF,TGCAGTGCGCCGAACGCGGGGAAAGAGACCCAGTACTTC,-,TRBJ2-5,TRBV20-1,-
CASSPETSTDTQYF,TGTGCCAGCAGTCCGGAGACTAGCACAGATACGCAGTATTTT,-,TRBJ2-3,TRBV7-2,few
CASSVAGGETGELFF,TGTGCCAGCAGTGTCGCGGGAGGAGAGACCGGGGAGCTGTTTTTT,TRBD2,TRBJ2-2,TRBV2,-
CASGPSRNYGYTF,TGTGCCAGTGGCCCCAGCAGGAACTATGGCTACACCTTC,-,TRBJ1-2,TRBV19,many
CASRNGGASYEQYF,TGTGCCAGCAGGAACGGGGGGGCAAGCTACGAGCAGTACTTC,TRBD2,TRBJ2-7,TRBV6-4,-
CASSIAGATYEQYF,TGTGCCAGTAGTATTGCGGGGGCCACCTACGAGCAGTACTTC,-,TRBJ2-7,TRBV19,-
CASRGRSNTEAFF,TGTGCCAGCAGGGGACGGTCGAACACTGAAGCTTTCTTT,-,TRBJ1-1,TRBV2,-
CASSVGGTGTGELFF,TGTGCCAGCAGCGTAGGAGGGACAGGCACCGGGGAGCTGTTTTTT,TRBD1,TRBJ2-2,TRBV9,-
CASSATGGDGTEAFF,TGTGCTAGCAGCGCGACAGGGGGCGATGGGACTGAAGCTTTCTTT,TRBD1,TRBJ1-1,TRBV7-7,-
CSVEGLDFTDTQYF,TGCAGCGTTGAAGGACTGGATTTCACAGATACGCAGTATTTT,-,TRBJ2-3,TRBV29-1,-
CSRLADEGDTQYF,TGCAGTCGACTAGCGGATGAGGGGGATACGCAGTATTTT,TRBD2,TRBJ2-3,TRBV20-1,-
CASSSGLAGGPDTQYF,TGTGCCAGCAGCTCGGGACTAGCGGGGGGGCCAGATACGCAGTATTTT,TRBD2,TRBJ2-3,TRBV11-2,many
CSAKRGGVQPQHF,TGCAGTGCCAAACGAGGGGGCGTCCAGCCCCAGCATTTT,TRBD1,TRBJ1-5,TRBV20-1,-
CASSLADRNGYTF,TGTGCCAGCAGCTTAGCGGACAGAAATGGCTACACCTTC,-,TRBJ1-2,TRBV7-2,once
CASSDLGVSYEQYF,TGTGCCAGCAGTGATCTTGGGGTCTCCTACGAGCAGTACTTC,-,TRBJ2-7,TRBV6-1,many
CATSSSRSGQEETQYF,TGTGCCACCAGCAGCTCCAGGTCGGGACAGGAAGAGACCCAGTACTTC,TRBD1,TRBJ2-5,TRBV15,-
CASSENLGYTF,TGTGCCAGCAGTGAAAACCTTGGCTACACCTTC,-,TRBJ1-2,TRBV2,-
CASSDGTSGGNEQFF,TGTGCCAGCAGTGACGGAACTAGCGGGGGCAATGAGCAGTTCTTC,TRBD2,TRBJ2-1,TRBV6-4,-
CASSLTSGLNEQFF,TGTGCCAGCAGCTTAACGTCGGGGCTCAATGAGCAGTTCTTC,-,TRBJ2-1,TRBV7-9,-
CSVPSLRSYNEQFF,TGCAGCGTGCCCAGTCTAAGATCCTACAATGAGCAGTTCTTC,-,TRBJ2-1,TRBV29-1,-
CASRGLAWEEQYF,TGTGCCAGCAGAGGACTAGCGTGGGAAGAGCAGTACTTC,TRBD2,TRBJ2-7,TRBV6-5,-
CASSRWSSPLHF,TGTGCCAGCAGCCGTTGGAGTTCACCCCTCCACTTT,-,TRBJ1-6,TRBV7-9,-
CAGSHPEGWTGEGTRAPDTQYF,TGTGCCGGCAGCCACCCAGAGGGCTGGACAGGGGAGGGGACTAGAGCCCCAGATACGCAGTATTTT,-,TRBJ2-3,TRBV7-2,-
CASSGRGTGEQYF,TGTGCCAGCAGCGGGAGGGGGACGGGGGAGCAGTACTTC,-,TRBJ2-7,TRBV7-9,few
CSARWPEFSYGYTF,TGCAGTGCTAGATGGCCCGAATTTTCCTACGGCTACACCTTC,-,TRBJ1-2,TRBV20-1,-
CASSSGQGNTDTQYF,TGTGCCAGCAGCTCGGGACAGGGAAACACAGATACGCAGTATTTT,TRBD1,TRBJ2-3,TRBV7-9,-
CSASLQGGSPDTQYF,TGCAGTGCTAGCCTACAAGGCGGTTCACCAGATACGCAGTATTTT,-,TRBJ2-3,TRBV20-1,-
CASSPALRGANQPQHF,TGTGCCAGCAGCCCTGCTCTCCGGGGGGCAAATCAGCCCCAGCATTTT,-,TRBJ1-5,TRBV7-9,-
CASSYGEKLFF,TGTGCCAGCAGTTATGGTGAAAAACTGTTTTTT,-,TRBJ1-4,TRBV6-6,few
CASSLLLRSEQFF,TGTGCCAGCAGTTTACTCCTTAGGAGTGAGCAGTTCTTC,-,TRBJ2-1,TRBV27,few
CASSLVAGEETQYF,TGTGCCAGCAGCTTGGTGGCAGGGGAAGAGACCCAGTACTTC,-,TRBJ2-5,TRBV5-6,-
CSAARVNTEAFF,TGCAGTGCTGCCCGGGTTAACACTGAAGCTTTCTTT,-,TRBJ1-1,TRBV20-1,-
CSATRDRGHYQPQHF,TGCAGTGCTACCCGTGACAGGGGGCATTATCAGCCCCAGCATTTT,TRBD1,TRBJ1-5,TRBV20-1,-
CASRSNPDTEAFF,TGTGCCAGCAGATCCAATCCCGACACTGAAGCTTTCTTT,-,TRBJ1-1,TRBV2,-
CASRATPGQITDTQYF,TGTGCCAGCAGAGCCACTCCAGGACAAATCACAGATACGCAGTATTTT,-,TRBJ2-3,TRBV6-2/TRBV6-3,many
CASRPQGEWAPLHF,TGTGCCAGCAGGCCACAGGGGGAATGGGCACCCCTCCACTTT,TRBD1,TRBJ1-6,TRBV28,many